This T cell receptor beta chain was sequenced during a study of shared clonotypes between healthy human individuals. Study-wide findings and caveats: Even with large depth, rarefaction showed that sorted-subset sequencing was incomplete. Around 5% was the fraction of naive CD4 clonotypes found shared across a few donors. Naive subsets usually exceeded memory subsets in estimated richness.

Each cell subset's genomic DNA was divided evenly among several immunoSEQ plates. Only in-frame clones appear in the TCRdb table, and some are missing; sequencing was by immunoSEQ multiplex PCR. This sample has roughly 2.6 million clones; around 90% occur once, and the top ten carry around 0.14%. Regarding this clone: Its matching antigen is unknown. Other DNA sequences within the sample encode an identical CDR3.

This TCR was recovered from a man in his late teens or twenties in good health. The sample was naive CD4+ T cells sorted from blood. Indicated subset: CD45RA+ positively selected.

CDR3 protein: CASSLGSGNTGELFF. The DNA for the CDR3 is TGCGCCAGCAGCTTGGGGTCCGGGAACACCGGGGAGCTGTTTTTT. J is TRBJ2-2 and V is TRBV5-1; D is unresolved. CDR1 SGHRS and CDR2 YFSETQ come from the germline V gene. The CDR3 totals 15 residues. The germline V and J ends were trimmed by 0 bases and 1 base, with 7 bases remaining between them.